The clone carrying this TCR beta chain was observed once. This entry belongs to a study of blood T cell repertoires in COVID-19. Study background: Collection of acute and convalescent COVID-19 samples took place in the United States, Italy and Spain. The analysed material was cDNA or gDNA that came from T cells, B-cell-depleted T cells, or PBMCs.

Original processing methods: Amplification from reference gene primers served as the basis for estimated nucleated cell counts. Method: immunoSEQ multiplex PCR; TCRdb's copy keeps in-frame clones and lacks some. D and trimming were read from the DNA, whereas the V and J calls and clone size are those reported in that table. The sample lists under 150,000 clones, approximately 84% seen once, with approximately 17% in the top ten. The CDR3 covers 13 residues. Trimming shortened V by 6 bases and J by 0 bases, and 6 bases separated the two germline ends. The TCR comes from a woman older than 75 with acute or convalescent COVID-19. This sequence joins TRBV12-3 or TRBV12-4 and TRBJ2-1; D call uncertain. The material sequenced was peripheral blood. CDR3 amino acids: CASSRSSYNEQFF. The CDR3 DNA reads as TGTGCCAGCAGCAGATCCTCCTACAATGAGCAGTTCTTC.